The 22 T cell receptor beta chains in this list originate from one sample, sequenced in a study of beta chain features in type 1 diabetes (dated by TCRdb to between 2017 and 2018). Overall study results and their limits: Type 1 diabetes patients showed a moderate but significant shortening of TCRB CDR3 length in all four CD4+ subsets.

No cognate antigen is known for these TCRs. Libraries came from the immunoSEQ multiplex PCR assay. The entire isolated RNA was reverse transcribed using the High Capacity cDNA Reverse Transcription Kit, and thus expressed TCRB transcripts were sequenced. TCRdb provides this immuneACCESS table in a form limited to in-frame rearrangements. Some clones are lacking; in checked studies, under half of them reflect an unresolved V gene, and why the rest are absent is not known. Counted in this sample were 200,000 to 300,000 clones; about a fifth of them appeared once. Around 0.029% of the sample is taken by the ten largest. Sample: naive CD4+ T cells from blood. The cell subset or site label for this specimen denotes: true naive CD4+ T cells. These receptors were taken from a middle-aged woman with type 1 diabetes.

For this clone: A read error may account for a junction end that differs from germline. The rearrangement joins TRBV23-1 to TRBJ2-4; D is possibly TRBD2 (5 bases). TRBV23-1 is an ORF for which the function is uncertain. This CDR3 has 16 amino acids. Here the CDR3 reads CASPPTTGLAKNIRYF. CDR3 coding DNA: TGCGCCAGTCCCCCCACAACCGGTCTAGCCAAAAACATTCGGTACTTC.

This clone was recorded a few times. The chain uses TRBV19 and TRBJ1-2; 8 nucleotides line up with TRBD1. The CDR3 loop spans 13 amino acids. Trimming removed 5 bases from V and 3 bases from J; junction bases left unmatched: 2. The V gene's germline CDR1 is LNHDA and CDR2 SQIVND (reference sequence). The CDR3 sequence is CASSLDRDYGYTF. The CDR3 nucleotides are TGTGCCAGTAGTCTGGACAGGGACTATGGCTACACCTTC.

This clone was recorded a few times. The chain uses TRBV29-1 and TRBJ2-5, with TRBD1 as a possible D gene (6 bases). Germline lookup yields CDR1 SQVTM and CDR2 ANQGSEA. The V gene lost 3 bases and the J gene lost 7 bases, with 18 bases spanning the gap. There are 14 residues in the CDR3. The CDR3 nucleotides read TGCAGCGTTGATCTCGGGACAACCGGGGCGACCCAGTACTTC. This gives the protein CSVDLGTTGATQYF.

This clone has only a few counts. The chain joins TRBV27 to TRBJ2-7; D is perhaps TRBD1 (5 bases). Germline assignment: CDR1 MNHEY and CDR2 SMNVEV (reference sequence). The CDR3 runs to 14 residues. With 4 bases removed from V and 2 bases from J, the gap between germline ends came to 12 bases. In nucleotides, the CDR3 is TGTGCCAGCAGTTCAACAGGTTTGCCCTACGAGCAGTACTTC. This sequence encodes CASSSTGLPYEQYF.

Turning to this clone: This CDR3 is also generated by other DNA sequences in the sample. J is TRBJ2-3 and V is TRBV7-2, with D possibly matching TRBD1 (6 bases). Germline values: CDR1 SGHTA, CDR2 FQGNSA. V lost 1 base to trimming and J lost 1 base, with 9 bases between them. This CDR3 has 15 amino acids. The CDR3, as DNA: TGTGCCAGCAGCTTAGGGGGGCTCGGCACAGATACGCAGTATTTT. This codes for CASSLGGLGTDTQYF.

Concerning this clone itself: The sample contains more than one DNA sequence encoding this CDR3. The chain has TRBV30 and TRBJ2-3, with a possible D match to TRBD2 (6 bases). The germline CDR1 and CDR2 sequences are GTSNPN and SVGIG (reference sequence). With 3 bases removed from V and 6 bases from J, the gap between germline ends came to 7 bases. The CDR3 loop spans 11 amino acids. The CDR3 nucleotides read TGTGCCTGGAGCGCGGGGGATACGCAGTATTTT. Residues: CAWSAGDTQYF.

The V call is TRBV30, the J call TRBJ2-7, with D unclear. CDR1 and CDR2 (germline): GTSNPN, SVGIG (reference sequence). V was shortened by 7 bases and J by 2 bases, with 9 bases between the two germline ends. The CDR3 loop spans 11 amino acids. The CDR3 nucleotides are TGTGCCTCGACTGGAGCCTACGAGCAGTACTTC. This codes for CASTGAYEQYF.

The chain couples TRBV5-4 to TRBJ1-5; tentative D call: TRBD1 (5 bases). Germline V gene lookup returns CDR1 SGHNT and CDR2 YYREEE (reference sequence). The CDR3 sequence is 15 residues long. V lost 2 bases and J lost 1, with 10 bases in between. The CDR3 reads CASSFGGRSNQPQHF. The DNA of the CDR3 is TGTGCCAGCAGCTTCGGGGGAAGAAGCAATCAGCCCCAGCATTTT.

This clone was picked up a small number of times. The V and J genes are TRBV7-3 and TRBJ2-1; D gene uncertain. CDR1 is SGHTA, CDR2 FQGTGA, per germline. The length of the CDR3 is 15 residues. The V end was cut by 5 bases, the J end by 0 bases, with 11 bases between. The chain's CDR3 is CASSPVGGSYNEQFF. CDR3 DNA sequence: TGTGCCAGCAGCCCCGTCGGCGGCTCCTACAATGAGCAGTTCTTC.

The V gene is TRBV4-3, the J gene TRBJ1-4; no clear D. CDR3 length: 16 amino acids. The germline V and J ends were trimmed by 3 bases and 5 bases, with 16 bases remaining between them. Germline CDR1 and CDR2: LGHNA and YSLEER. The CDR3: CASSQNGGQTNEKLFF. The CDR3 DNA reads TGCGCCAGCAGCCAGAATGGAGGGCAGACGAATGAAAAACTGTTTTTT.

A few counts support this clone. The chain joins TRBV7-9 to TRBJ2-7, with 11 nucleotides matching TRBD2. CDR3 length equals 19 residues. Losses at the gene ends were 4 bases for V and 2 bases for J; bases not matched to a gene: 16. Germline loops: CDR1 SEHNR, CDR2 FQNEAQ (reference sequence). Here the CDR3 reads CASSSVWTSGLKATYEQYF. In DNA, the CDR3 is TGTGCCAGCAGCTCGGTGTGGACTAGCGGGTTGAAGGCTACCTACGAGCAGTACTTC.

This clone was counted a few times. The chain is built from TRBV30 and TRBJ2-5, with unresolved D. The CDR3 runs to 13 residues. Trimming shortened V by 1 base and J by 7 bases, and 13 bases separated the two germline ends. The germline gives CDR1 GTSNPN, CDR2 SVGIG (reference sequence). The CDR3 is CAWSEVARGTQYF. The CDR3 bases are TGTGCCTGGAGTGAGGTGGCCCGCGGGACCCAGTACTTC.

In its sample, this clone was seen a few times. The chain carries TRBV7-2 and TRBJ2-4, with D possibly TRBD2 on 5 matching bases. This CDR3 comprises 13 residues. V was shortened by 1 base and J by 9 bases, with 10 bases between the two germline ends. From germline, CDR1 is SGHTA and CDR2 FQGNSA. CDR3 nucleotide sequence: TGTGCCAGCAGCTTAGAGGCGGGCTCCATTCAGTACTTC. Protein sequence: CASSLEAGSIQYF.

The chain combines TRBV7-9 with TRBJ1-6; the D is unclear. There are 15 residues in the CDR3. Looked up from germline, CDR1 is SEHNR and CDR2 is FQNEAQ (reference sequence). Between the trimmed V and J ends, which lost 3 bases and 7 bases, there was a span of 13 bases. The CDR3 loop reads CASSLEDTSNSPLHF. Here the CDR3 DNA reads TGTGCCAGCAGCTTGGAAGACACCTCCAATTCACCCCTCCACTTT.

The chain links TRBV5-1 to TRBJ2-7; 10 bases align to TRBD1. The CDR3 consists of 13 residues. Trimming took 3 bases from V and 4 from J; bases not matched to a gene: 1. From germline, CDR1 is SGHRS and CDR2 YFSETQ. The CDR3 protein is CASSSGQGYEQYF. In DNA, the CDR3 is TGCGCCAGCAGCTCGGGACAGGGGTACGAGCAGTACTTC.

This chain joins TRBV7-2 and TRBJ2-3, with D possibly TRBD1 on 5 matching bases. The V and J ends lost 0 bases and 2 bases respectively, with 15 bases between them. Germline CDR1 and CDR2: SGHTA and FQGNSA. The CDR3 contains 17 residues. CDR3 protein: CASSLAQDTYFTDTQYF. The CDR3 nucleotides read TGTGCCAGCAGCTTAGCCCAGGACACCTATTTCACAGATACGCAGTATTTT.

This clone was detected a few times. The V and J genes are TRBV28 and TRBJ1-4; possibly TRBD1 for D (6 bases). The CDR3 loop spans 13 amino acids. Per the germline V gene, CDR1 is MDHEN and CDR2 is SYDVKM. Trimming removed 8 bases at V and 6 bases at J, with 13 bases between. The CDR3 loop reads CASGGAVDEKLFF. The CDR3 bases are TGTGCCAGCGGGGGCGCCGTGGATGAAAAACTGTTTTTT. Supplemented by reference TRBV28 and TRBJ1-4, the full variable domain reads DVKVTQSSRYLVKRTGEKVFLECVQDMDHENMFWYRQDPGLGLRLIYFSYDVKMKEKGDIPEGYSVSREKKERFSLILESASTNQTSMYLCASGGAVDEKLFFGSGTQLSVL.

This clone has a handful of counts. This rearrangement joins TRBV9 to TRBJ2-1; D not certain. V lost 0 bases to trimming and J lost 3 bases, with 10 bases between them. Germline CDR1 SGDLS, CDR2 YYNGEE. This CDR3 has 15 residues. The CDR3 protein is CASSVAGGVYNEQFF. The CDR3 DNA follows: TGTGCCAGCAGCGTAGCCGGCGGCGTCTACAATGAGCAGTTCTTC. The full variable domain, its missing parts supplied by reference TRBV9 and TRBJ2-1, is DSGVTQTPKHLITATGQRVTLRCSPRSGDLSVYWYQQSLDQGLQFLIQYYNGEERAKGNILERFSAQQFPDLHSELNLSSLELGDSALYFCASSVAGGVYNEQFFGPGTRLTVL.

This clone occurred a few times. The rearrangement uses TRBV2 and TRBJ1-2; D possibly corresponds to TRBD1 (6 bases). Germline V CDR1 and CDR2: SNHLY, FYNNEI. Trimming cost V 6 bases and J 5 bases, with 10 bases left between them. The CDR3 runs to 12 residues. The CDR3 DNA reads as TGTGCCAGCAGCCCCGGACAGTATGGCTACACCTTC. It specifies CASSPGQYGYTF.

This chain connects TRBV7-3 to TRBJ1-1; D gene ambiguous. CDR1 and CDR2 from the germline V gene are SGHTA and FQGTGA. V was shortened by 1 base and J by 3 bases, with 6 bases between the two germline ends. The CDR3 has 13 amino acids. The CDR3 nucleotides are TGTGCCAGCAGCTTAAACGGGGACACTGAAGCTTTCTTT. Protein product: CASSLNGDTEAFF.

The V gene is TRBV7-6, the J gene TRBJ1-4; possibly TRBD1 for D (5 bases). Trimming took 2 bases from V and 4 from J, leaving 8 bases between them. Germline loops: CDR1 SGHVS, CDR2 FNYEAQ. The CDR3 consists of 14 residues. The DNA of the CDR3 is TGTGCCAGCAGCTTATCAGACAGTAATGAAAAACTGTTTTTT. Encoded protein: CASSLSDSNEKLFF.

The gene calls are TRBV29-1 and TRBJ2-3, with 7 bases fitting TRBD2. The V segment lost 4 bases and the J segment 2 bases; nucleotides outside the gene matches: 3. This CDR3 spans 13 amino acids. Germline lookup yields CDR1 SQVTM and CDR2 ANQGSEA. The CDR3 loop is CSVGGLYTDTQYF. The CDR3 region has the DNA TGCAGCGTTGGGGGACTATACACAGATACGCAGTATTTT.